The entry below gives a single T cell receptor (beta chain) sequence along with its context. Original analysis: Estimation of nucleated cell counts was performed using reference gene primer amplification. Measured with immunoSEQ multiplex PCR; TCRdb has only the in-frame clones, and not every one. The D gene and trimming were derived from the DNA, and the V and J assignments and clone size from that table. Of 130,000 or so clones in the sample, 88% were seen once. The sample originates from a study of blood T cell repertoires in COVID-19. Study-wide context: Acute and convalescent COVID-19 specimens originated in the United States, Italy and Spain. T cells, B-cell-depleted T cells, or PBMCs provided the cDNA or gDNA that served as material.

The TCR comes from a woman aged 55-70 years with acute or convalescent COVID-19. The source material was peripheral blood.

CDR3 residues: CASSLGWGRASGTYNEQFF. The CDR3 DNA reads as TGCGCCAGCAGCCTCGGGTGGGGCCGCGCCTCAGGAACCTACAATGAGCAGTTCTTC. The chain joins TRBV4-3 to TRBJ2-1; D is perhaps TRBD1 (5 bases). Germline-derived CDR1 and CDR2 are LGHNA and YSLEER. The CDR3 is made up of 19 amino acids. V was trimmed by 4 bases and J by 2 bases, leaving 24 bases between them.